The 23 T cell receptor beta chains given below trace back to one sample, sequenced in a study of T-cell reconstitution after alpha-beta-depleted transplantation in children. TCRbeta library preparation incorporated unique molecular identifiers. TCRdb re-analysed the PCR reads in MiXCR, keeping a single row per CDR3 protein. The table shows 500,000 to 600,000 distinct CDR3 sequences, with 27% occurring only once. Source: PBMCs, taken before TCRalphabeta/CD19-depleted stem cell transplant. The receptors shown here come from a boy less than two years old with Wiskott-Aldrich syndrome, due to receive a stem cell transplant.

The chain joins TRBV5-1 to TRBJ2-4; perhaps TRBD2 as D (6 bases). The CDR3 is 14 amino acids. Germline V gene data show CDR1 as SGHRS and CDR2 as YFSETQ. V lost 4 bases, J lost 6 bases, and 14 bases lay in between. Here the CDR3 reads CASSQDRGRNIQYF. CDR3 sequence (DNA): TGCGCCAGCAGCCAAGATCGGGGGAGAAACATTCAGTACTTC.

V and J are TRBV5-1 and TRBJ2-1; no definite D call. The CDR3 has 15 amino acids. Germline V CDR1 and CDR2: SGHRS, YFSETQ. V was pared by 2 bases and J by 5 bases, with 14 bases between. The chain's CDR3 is CASSFRSLSDNEQFF. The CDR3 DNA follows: TGCGCCAGCAGCTTCAGGAGTTTGTCGGACAATGAGCAGTTCTTC.

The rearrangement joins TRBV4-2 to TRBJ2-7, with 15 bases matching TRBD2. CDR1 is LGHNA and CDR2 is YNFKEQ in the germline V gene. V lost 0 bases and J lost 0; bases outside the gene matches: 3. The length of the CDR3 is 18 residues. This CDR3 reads CASSQDSGLAGGSYEQYF. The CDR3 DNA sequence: TGTGCCAGCAGCCAAGATTCGGGACTAGCGGGGGGCTCCTACGAGCAGTACTTC.

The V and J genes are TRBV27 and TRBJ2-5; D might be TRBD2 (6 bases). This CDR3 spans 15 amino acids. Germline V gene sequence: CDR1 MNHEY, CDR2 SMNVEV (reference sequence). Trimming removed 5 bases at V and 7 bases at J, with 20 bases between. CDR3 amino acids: CASSQRRDAGGTQYF. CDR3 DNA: TGTGCCAGCAGTCAAAGGAGGGACGCCGGGGGGACCCAGTACTTC.

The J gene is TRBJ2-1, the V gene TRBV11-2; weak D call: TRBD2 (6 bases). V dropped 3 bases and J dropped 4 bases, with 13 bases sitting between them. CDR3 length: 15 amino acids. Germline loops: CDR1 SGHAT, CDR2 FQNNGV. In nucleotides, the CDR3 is TGTGCCAGCAGCTTCAGGACTACATCATACAATGAGCAGTTCTTC. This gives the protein CASSFRTTSYNEQFF.

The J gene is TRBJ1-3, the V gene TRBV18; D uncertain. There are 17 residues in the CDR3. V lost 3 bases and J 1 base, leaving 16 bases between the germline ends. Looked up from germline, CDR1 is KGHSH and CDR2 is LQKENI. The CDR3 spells CASSPLRKGVSGNTIYF. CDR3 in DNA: TGTGCCAGCTCACCCCTCCGTAAAGGCGTGTCTGGAAACACCATATATTTT.

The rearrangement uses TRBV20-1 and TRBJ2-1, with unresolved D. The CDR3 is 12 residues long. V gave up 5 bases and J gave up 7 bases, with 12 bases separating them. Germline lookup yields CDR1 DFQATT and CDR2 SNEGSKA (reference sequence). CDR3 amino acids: CSAFSTRNEQFF. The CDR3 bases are TGCAGTGCTTTCTCGACGAGGAATGAGCAGTTCTTC.

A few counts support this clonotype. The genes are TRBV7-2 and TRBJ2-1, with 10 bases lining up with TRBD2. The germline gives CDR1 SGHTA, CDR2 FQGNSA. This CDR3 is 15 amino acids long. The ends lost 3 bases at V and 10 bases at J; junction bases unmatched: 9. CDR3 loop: CASSFGLAGVGEQFF. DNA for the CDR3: TGTGCCAGCAGCTTCGGTCTAGCGGGAGTCGGGGAGCAGTTCTTC.

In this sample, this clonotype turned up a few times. The chain's CDR3 is CASSLDLDEQFF. DNA of the CDR3: TGCGCCAGCAGCTTGGATTTGGATGAGCAGTTCTTC. The chain links TRBV5-1 to TRBJ2-1; D not certain. The V gene lost 0 bases and the J gene lost 8 bases, with 6 bases spanning the gap. The germline CDR1 and CDR2 sequences are SGHRS and YFSETQ. This CDR3 contains 12 residues.

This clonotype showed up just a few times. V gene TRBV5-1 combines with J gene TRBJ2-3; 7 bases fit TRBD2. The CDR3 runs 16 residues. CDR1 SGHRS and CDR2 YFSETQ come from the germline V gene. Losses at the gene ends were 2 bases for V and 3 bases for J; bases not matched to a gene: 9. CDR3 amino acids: CASSFSPAGKTDTQYF. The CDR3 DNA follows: TGCGCCAGCAGCTTCTCCCCAGCGGGAAAAACAGATACGCAGTATTTT.

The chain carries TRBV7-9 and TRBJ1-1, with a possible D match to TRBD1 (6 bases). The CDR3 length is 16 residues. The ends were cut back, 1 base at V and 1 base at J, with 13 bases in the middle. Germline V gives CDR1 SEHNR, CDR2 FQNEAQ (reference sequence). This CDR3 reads CASSLGRGHQNTEAFF. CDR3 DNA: TGTGCCAGCAGCTTAGGCCGGGGACACCAGAACACTGAAGCTTTCTTT.

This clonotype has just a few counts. Here the CDR3 DNA reads TGCGCCAGCAGCTCCCTAGGGGCCACCGGGGAGCTGTTTTTT. It yields the protein CASSSLGATGELFF. This chain connects TRBV5-1 to TRBJ2-2, with D perhaps TRBD1 (5 bases). Germline V gene lookup returns CDR1 SGHRS and CDR2 YFSETQ. The germline V and J ends were trimmed by 3 bases and 4 bases, with 10 bases remaining between them. The CDR3 has 14 amino acids.

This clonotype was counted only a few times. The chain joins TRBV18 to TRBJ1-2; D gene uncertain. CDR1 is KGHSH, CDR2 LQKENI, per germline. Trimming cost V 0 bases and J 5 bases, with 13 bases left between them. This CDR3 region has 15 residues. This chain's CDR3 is CASSPPEVSRYGYTF. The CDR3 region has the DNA TGTGCCAGCTCACCACCGGAAGTCAGCCGTTATGGCTACACCTTC.

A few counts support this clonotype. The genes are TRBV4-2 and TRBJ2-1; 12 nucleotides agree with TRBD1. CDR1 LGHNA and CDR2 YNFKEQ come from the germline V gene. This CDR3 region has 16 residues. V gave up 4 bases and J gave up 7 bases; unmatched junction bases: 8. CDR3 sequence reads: CASSPGPGQGANEQFF. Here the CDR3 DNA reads TGTGCCAGCAGCCCTGGGCCGGGACAGGGGGCAAATGAGCAGTTCTTC.

The CDR3 region is CASSEITGIYGYTF. CDR3 sequence (DNA): TGTGCCAGCAGTGAAATTACAGGAATCTATGGCTACACCTTC. The chain uses TRBV6-1 and TRBJ1-2, with D possibly TRBD1 on 5 matching bases. The length of the CDR3 is 14 residues. V lost 2 bases and J 4 bases, leaving 11 bases between the germline ends. Germline assignment: CDR1 MNHNS and CDR2 SASEGT.

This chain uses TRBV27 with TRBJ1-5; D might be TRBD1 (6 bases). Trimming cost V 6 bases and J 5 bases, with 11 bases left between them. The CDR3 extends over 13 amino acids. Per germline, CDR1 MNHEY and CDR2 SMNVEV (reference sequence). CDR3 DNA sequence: TGTGCCAGCAGACAGGGATCGTATCAGCCCCAGCATTTT. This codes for CASRQGSYQPQHF.

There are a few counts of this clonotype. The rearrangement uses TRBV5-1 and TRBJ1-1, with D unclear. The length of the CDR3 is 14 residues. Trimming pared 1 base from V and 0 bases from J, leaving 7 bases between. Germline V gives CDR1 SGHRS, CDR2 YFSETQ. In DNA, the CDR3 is TGCGCCAGCAGCTTGTTGGGTATGAACACTGAAGCTTTCTTT. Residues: CASSLLGMNTEAFF.

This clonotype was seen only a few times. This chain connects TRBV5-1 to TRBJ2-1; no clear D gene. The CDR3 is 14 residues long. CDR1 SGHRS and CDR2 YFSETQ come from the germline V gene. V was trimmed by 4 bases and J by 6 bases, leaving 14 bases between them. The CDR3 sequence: CASSLAAKSNEQFF. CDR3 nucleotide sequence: TGCGCCAGCAGCCTCGCGGCCAAAAGCAATGAGCAGTTCTTC.

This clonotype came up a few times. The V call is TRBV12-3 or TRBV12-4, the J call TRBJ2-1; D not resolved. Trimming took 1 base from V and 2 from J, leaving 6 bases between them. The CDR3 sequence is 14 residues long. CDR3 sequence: CASSLDRPYNEQFF. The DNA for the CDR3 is TGTGCCAGCAGTTTAGACCGACCCTACAATGAGCAGTTCTTC.

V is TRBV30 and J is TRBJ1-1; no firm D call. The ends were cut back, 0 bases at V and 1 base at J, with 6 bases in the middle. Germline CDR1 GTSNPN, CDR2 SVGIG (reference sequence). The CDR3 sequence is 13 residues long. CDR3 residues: CAWSVGQNTEAFF. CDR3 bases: TGTGCCTGGAGTGTAGGGCAGAACACTGAAGCTTTCTTT.

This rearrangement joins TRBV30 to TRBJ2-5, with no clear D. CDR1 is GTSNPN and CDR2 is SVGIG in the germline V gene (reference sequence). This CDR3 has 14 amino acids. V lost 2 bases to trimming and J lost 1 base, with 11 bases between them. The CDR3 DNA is TGTGCCTGGAGTCATAGCCTCCGCCAAGAGACCCAGTACTTC. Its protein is CAWSHSLRQETQYF.

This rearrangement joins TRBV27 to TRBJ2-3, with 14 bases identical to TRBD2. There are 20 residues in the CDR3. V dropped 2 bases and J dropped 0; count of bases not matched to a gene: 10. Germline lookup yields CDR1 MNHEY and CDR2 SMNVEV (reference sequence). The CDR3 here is CASSLQGTSGRITSTDTQYF. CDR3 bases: TGTGCCAGCAGTTTACAGGGGACTAGCGGGAGAATCACTAGCACAGATACGCAGTATTTT.

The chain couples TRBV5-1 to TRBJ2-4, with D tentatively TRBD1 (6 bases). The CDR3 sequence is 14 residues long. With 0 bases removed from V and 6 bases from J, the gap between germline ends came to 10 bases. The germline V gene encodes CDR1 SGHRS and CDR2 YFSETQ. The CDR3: CASSLVGAGNIQYF. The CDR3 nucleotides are TGCGCCAGCAGCTTGGTGGGGGCAGGAAACATTCAGTACTTC.